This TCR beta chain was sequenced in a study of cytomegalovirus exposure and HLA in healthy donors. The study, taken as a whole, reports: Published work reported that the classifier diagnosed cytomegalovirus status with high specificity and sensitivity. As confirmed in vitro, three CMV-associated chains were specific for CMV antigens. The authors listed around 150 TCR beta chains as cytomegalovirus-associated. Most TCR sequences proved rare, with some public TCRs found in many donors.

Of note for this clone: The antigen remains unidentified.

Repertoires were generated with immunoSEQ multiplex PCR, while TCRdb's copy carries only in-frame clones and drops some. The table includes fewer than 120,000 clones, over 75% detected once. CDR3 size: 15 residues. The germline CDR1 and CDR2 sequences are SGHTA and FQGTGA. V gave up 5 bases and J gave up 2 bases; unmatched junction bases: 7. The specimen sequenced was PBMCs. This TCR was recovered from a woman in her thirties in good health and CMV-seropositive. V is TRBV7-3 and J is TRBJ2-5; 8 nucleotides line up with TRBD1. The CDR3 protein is CASSAGQGPQETQYF. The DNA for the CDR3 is TGTGCCAGCAGCGCAGGACAGGGTCCACAAGAGACCCAGTACTTC.